This record looks at one TCR beta chain sequence and its context. The antigen is unknown. The CDR3 runs 13 residues. The germline CDR1 and CDR2 sequences are LGHNT and FRNRAP. The sample is drawn from a study of CXCR3-negative and CXCR3-positive naive CD8 T cells. Whole-study context: Summed over all libraries, TRB reads came to 110 million to 150 million, with about 1.5 +/- 0.3 million per library.

Each TRB cDNA library was prepared by 5' RACE (with UMI labels). TCRdb reprocessed the 5' RACE reads, with one entry per CDR3 protein and no DNA. This sample's table has 130,000 to 150,000 distinct CDR3 sequences. Whole-study findings and limits: Both naive subsets showed comparably high diversity, and memory CD8+ cells showed much lower diversity. More hydrophobic TRB CDR3s occurred in CXCR3-positive than in CXCR3-negative naive cells. TRBV-TRBJ usage was alike in naive CXCR3-negative and CXCR3-positive cells but differed in memory cells. Naive subsets did not differ in surface CD5, and the authors estimated TCR strength using properties of the TRB CDR3.

Input material: naive CXCR3+ CD8+ T cells from blood. Subset denoted: CD45RO-CCR7+CD27+CD95- naive CD8+ T cells expressing CXCR3 (TNR3+). The TCR was taken from a human donor in good health. Some clones in this sample may be carry-over from other donors' samples. The chain is built from TRBV12-5 and TRBJ1-5. The CDR3 loop is CASGFVENQPQHF.